The sequence of this T cell receptor (beta chain) was determined in a study of regulatory T cells in long-lasting Graves disease. This clonotype was counted only a few times. The CDR3 has 15 amino acids. V trimming: 6 bases; J trimming: 2 bases; junction bases outside the gene matches: 6. The germline V gene has CDR1 MNHEY and CDR2 SMNVEV (reference sequence). Libraries of TCR beta came from iRepertoire HTBI primers plus Arm-PCR of CDR3 regions. TCRdb itself ran the multiplex PCR reads through MiXCR, one entry per CDR3 protein. The sample records roughly 500,000 distinct CDR3 sequences, 22% being singletons. Time point here: persistent/refractory GD, antithyroid drugs over 5 years with positive TRAb. PBMC-derived RNA was used for the TCR library.

The sample was peripheral blood mononuclear cells (PBMCs), taken when the disease was refractory, from a patient treated with antithyroid drugs. The chain recombines TRBV27 with TRBJ2-2; 7 bases align to TRBD1. The source of this sequence is a female donor with Graves disease. The CDR3 coding sequence is TGTGCCAGCAGCGTACAGGGGCCCAACACCGGGGAGCTGTTTTTT. Its translation: CASSVQGPNTGELFF.